This T cell receptor beta chain was identified in a study of blood T cell repertoires in COVID-19. Study overall: Acute-phase and convalescent COVID-19 samples originated in the United States, Italy and Spain. PBMCs, B-cell-depleted T cells, or T cells provided the cDNA or gDNA that made up the material.

Trimming cost V 1 base and J 7 bases, with 10 bases left between them. The CDR3 has 14 residues. Per germline, CDR1 SGHVS and CDR2 FNYEAQ. As processed by the authors: It was from reference gene primer amplification that nucleated cell counts were estimated. The table came from immunoSEQ multiplex PCR; TCRdb's copy has only in-frame clones and leaves some out. The V and J calls and clone size were taken over from that table, and D and trimming were inferred from the DNA. The data contain some 200,000 clones, roughly 80% of them singletons. This TCR came from a woman in her 70s with acute or convalescent COVID-19. The chain uses TRBV7-6 and TRBJ2-2; perhaps TRBD2 as D (5 bases). Sequencing was carried out using peripheral blood. The CDR3 nucleotides are TGTGCCAGCAGCTTAGGGCGAGGGCTCGGGGAGCTGTTTTTT. It specifies CASSLGRGLGELFF.